The 8 T cell receptor beta chains reported below all come from one sample, sequenced in a study of beta chain features in type 1 diabetes. Reverse transcription of all isolated RNA meant that expressed TCRB transcripts were sequenced. The protocol was immunoSEQ multiplex PCR, while the TCRdb copy is restricted to in-frame clones and leaves out a portion. The sample carries about 360,000 clones, roughly 13% recorded once. The source material was naive CD4+ T cells from blood. All receptors come from a man aged 18 to 30 in good health.

The chain employs TRBV11-3 and TRBJ2-1; the D gene is possibly TRBD2 (5 bases). The germline CDR1 and CDR2 sequences are SGHNT and YENEEA. V dropped 5 bases and J dropped 8 bases, with 16 bases sitting between them. The CDR3 spans 14 residues. The CDR3 DNA follows: TGTGCCAGCAGCGTACACCGAGGGTACGATGAGCAGTTCTTC. It yields the protein CASSVHRGYDEQFF.

The chain links TRBV27 to TRBJ2-5, with 7 bases aligning to TRBD2. V shed 5 bases and J 4 bases; nucleotides not matched to a gene: 7. CDR1 and CDR2 from the germline V gene are MNHEY and SMNVEV (reference sequence). The CDR3 is made up of 14 amino acids. The CDR3 is CASSALGGGETQYF. Here the CDR3 DNA reads TGTGCCAGCAGTGCCCTTGGGGGGGGAGAGACCCAGTACTTC.

This clone was seen a few times. This sequence joins TRBV7-2 and TRBJ2-1, with 7 nucleotides matching TRBD2. The trim removed 2 bases at V and 9 bases at J, leaving 13 bases unmatched. There are 16 residues in the CDR3. Per germline, CDR1 SGHTA and CDR2 FQGNSA. The CDR3 here is CASSLSSAGVGSEQFF. CDR3 coding DNA: TGTGCCAGCAGCTTATCCTCGGCGGGAGTTGGTAGTGAGCAGTTCTTC.

This clone was detected only a few times. This chain links TRBV11-3 with TRBJ2-1; 7 nucleotides align to TRBD1. The CDR3 runs 14 residues. Germline V gene lookup returns CDR1 SGHNT and CDR2 YENEEA. Losses at the gene ends were 3 bases for V and 7 bases for J; bases not matched to a gene: 6. The CDR3 DNA is TGTGCCAGCAGCTTCTCCGGGACAGTGAATGAGCAGTTCTTC. Its translation: CASSFSGTVNEQFF.

The chain joins TRBV4-2 to TRBJ2-2; 10 bases map to TRBD2. V trimming: 2 bases; J trimming: 0 bases; junction bases outside the gene matches: 3. The CDR3 extends over 17 amino acids. Per the germline V gene, CDR1 is LGHNA and CDR2 is YNFKEQ. CDR3 protein: CASSQFTSGTNTGELFF. The CDR3 DNA sequence: TGTGCCAGCAGCCAATTTACTAGCGGGACGAACACCGGGGAGCTGTTTTTT.

The chain carries TRBV28 and TRBJ1-2, with D uncertain. This CDR3 has 12 amino acids. V was trimmed by 4 bases and J by 5 bases, leaving 8 bases between them. CDR1 MDHEN and CDR2 SYDVKM come from the germline V gene. The CDR3 DNA follows: TGTGCCAGCAGTTCCACTACATATGGCTACACCTTC. This encodes CASSSTTYGYTF.

CDR3 loop: CASSLRRTGFEQFF. The CDR3 bases are TGTGCCAGCAGCTTACGACGGACAGGGTTTGAGCAGTTCTTC. This rearrangement joins TRBV7-9 to TRBJ2-1; 8 nucleotides agree with TRBD1. The CDR3 totals 14 residues. The V gene's germline CDR1 is SEHNR and CDR2 FQNEAQ (reference sequence). V was pared by 2 bases and J by 9 bases, with 6 bases of the junction left unmatched. The whole variable domain, filled in from reference TRBV7-9 and TRBJ2-1, reads DTGVSQNPRHKITKRGQNVTFRCDPISEHNRLYWYRQTLGQGPEFLTYFQNEAQLEKSRLLSDRFSAERPKGSFSTLEIQRTEQGDSAMYLCASSLRRTGFEQFFGPGTRLTVL.

This clone has just a few counts. The V call is TRBV19, the J call TRBJ1-4; a possible D gene is TRBD1 (5 bases). Germline loops: CDR1 LNHDA, CDR2 SQIVND (reference sequence). Trimming shortened V by 7 bases and J by 8 bases, and 17 bases separated the two germline ends. The CDR3 has 14 residues. DNA for the CDR3: TGTGCCAGTACCACGACAGTTCCGGTGGAAAAACTGTTTTTT. Protein: CASTTTVPVEKLFF.